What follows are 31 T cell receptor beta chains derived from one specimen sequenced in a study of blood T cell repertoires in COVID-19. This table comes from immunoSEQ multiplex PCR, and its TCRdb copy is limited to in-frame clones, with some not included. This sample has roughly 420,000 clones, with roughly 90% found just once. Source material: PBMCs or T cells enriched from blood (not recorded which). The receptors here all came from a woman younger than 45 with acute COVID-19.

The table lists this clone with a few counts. The CDR3 spells CAINSPGGPGGYTF. The CDR3 DNA is TGTGCCATCAATAGCCCCGGGGGGCCGGGAGGCTACACCTTC. The rearrangement uses TRBV10-3 and TRBJ1-2; D is possibly TRBD1 (6 bases). V shed 7 bases and J shed 8 bases, with 20 bases lying between them. CDR3 length: 14 residues. Per germline, CDR1 ENHRY and CDR2 SYGVKD.

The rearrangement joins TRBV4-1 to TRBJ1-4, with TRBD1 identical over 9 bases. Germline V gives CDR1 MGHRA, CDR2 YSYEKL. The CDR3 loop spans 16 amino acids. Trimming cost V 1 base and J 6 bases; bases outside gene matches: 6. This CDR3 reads CASSQGGTGRDEKLFF. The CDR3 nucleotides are TGCGCCAGCAGCCAAGGGGGGACAGGGCGAGATGAAAAACTGTTTTTT.

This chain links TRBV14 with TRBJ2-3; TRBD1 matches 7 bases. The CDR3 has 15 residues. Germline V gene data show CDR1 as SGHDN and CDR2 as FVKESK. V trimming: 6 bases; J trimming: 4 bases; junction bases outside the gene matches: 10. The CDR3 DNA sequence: TGTGCCAGCAGTCGACGAGGGGGCTCAGCAGATACGCAGTATTTT. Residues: CASSRRGGSADTQYF.

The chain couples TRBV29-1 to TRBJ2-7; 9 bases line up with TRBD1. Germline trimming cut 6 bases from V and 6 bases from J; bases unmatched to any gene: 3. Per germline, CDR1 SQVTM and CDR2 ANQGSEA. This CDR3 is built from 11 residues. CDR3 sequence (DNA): TGCAGCGTGGGGACAGGGTTCGAGCAGTACTTC. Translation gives CSVGTGFEQYF.

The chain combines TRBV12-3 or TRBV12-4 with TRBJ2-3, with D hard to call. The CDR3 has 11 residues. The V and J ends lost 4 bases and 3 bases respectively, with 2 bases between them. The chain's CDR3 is CASSSTDTQYF. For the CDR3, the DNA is TGTGCCAGCAGTTCGACAGATACGCAGTATTTT.

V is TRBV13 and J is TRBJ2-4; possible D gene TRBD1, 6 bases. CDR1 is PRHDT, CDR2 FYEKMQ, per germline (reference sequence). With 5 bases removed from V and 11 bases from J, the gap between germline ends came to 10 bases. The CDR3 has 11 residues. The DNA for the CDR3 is TGTGCCAGCAGCCATGGACAGCTTCAGTACTTC. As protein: CASSHGQLQYF.

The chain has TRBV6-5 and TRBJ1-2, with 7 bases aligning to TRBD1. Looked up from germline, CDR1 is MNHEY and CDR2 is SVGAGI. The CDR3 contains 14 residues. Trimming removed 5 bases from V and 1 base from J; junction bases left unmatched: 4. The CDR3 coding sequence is TGTGCCAGCAGTCGGACAGGCCATAACTATGGCTACACCTTC. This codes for CASSRTGHNYGYTF.

CDR3 in amino acids: CASSLNYGNGYTF. For the CDR3, the DNA is TGTGCCAGCAGCTTAAACTACGGGAATGGCTACACCTTC. The chain links TRBV7-3 to TRBJ1-2, with unresolved D. The CDR3 sequence is 13 residues long. Trimming left V 1 base short and J 6 bases short, with 9 bases between. Germline V gives CDR1 SGHTA, CDR2 FQGTGA.

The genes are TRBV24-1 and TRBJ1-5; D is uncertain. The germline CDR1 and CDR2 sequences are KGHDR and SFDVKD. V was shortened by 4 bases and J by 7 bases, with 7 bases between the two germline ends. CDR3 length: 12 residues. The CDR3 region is CATSDRGQPQHF. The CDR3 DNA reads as TGTGCCACCAGTGACCGTGGCCAGCCCCAGCATTTT.

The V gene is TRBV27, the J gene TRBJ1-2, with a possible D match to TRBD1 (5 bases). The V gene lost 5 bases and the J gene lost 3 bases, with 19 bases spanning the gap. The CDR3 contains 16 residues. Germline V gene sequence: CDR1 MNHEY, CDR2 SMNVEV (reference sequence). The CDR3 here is CASSPRWGKLDYGYTF. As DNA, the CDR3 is TGTGCCAGCAGTCCCAGGTGGGGCAAGCTCGACTATGGCTACACCTTC.

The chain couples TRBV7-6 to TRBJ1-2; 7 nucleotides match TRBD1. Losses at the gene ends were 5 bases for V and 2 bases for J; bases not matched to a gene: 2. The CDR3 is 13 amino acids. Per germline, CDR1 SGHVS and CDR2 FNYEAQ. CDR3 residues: CASSLQGNYGYTF. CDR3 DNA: TGTGCCAGCAGCCTACAGGGGAACTATGGCTACACCTTC.

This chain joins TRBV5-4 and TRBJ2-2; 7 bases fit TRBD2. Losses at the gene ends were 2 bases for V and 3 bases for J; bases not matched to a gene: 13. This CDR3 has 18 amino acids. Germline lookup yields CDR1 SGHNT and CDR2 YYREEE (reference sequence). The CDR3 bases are TGTGCCAGCAGCTTAGATCGGCCGCGGGGGTGGGACACCGGGGAGCTGTTTTTT. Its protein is CASSLDRPRGWDTGELFF.

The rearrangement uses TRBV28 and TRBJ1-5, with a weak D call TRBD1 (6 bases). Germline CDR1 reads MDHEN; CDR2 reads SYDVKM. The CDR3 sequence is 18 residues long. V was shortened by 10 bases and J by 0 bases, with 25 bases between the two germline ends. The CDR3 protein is CATQLGGHLAHSNQPQHF. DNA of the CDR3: TGTGCCACCCAACTAGGGGGACATTTAGCGCATAGCAATCAGCCCCAGCATTTT. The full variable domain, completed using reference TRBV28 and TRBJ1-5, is DVKVTQSSRYLVKRTGEKVFLECVQDMDHENMFWYRQDPGLGLRLIYFSYDVKMKEKGDIPEGYSVSREKKERFSLILESASTNQTSMYLCATQLGGHLAHSNQPQHFGDGTRLSIL.

CDR3 sequence reads: CASVAGGLLGTQYF. The CDR3 coding sequence is TGTGCCAGTGTAGCGGGGGGCCTTCTCGGTACGCAGTATTTT. The chain recombines TRBV19 with TRBJ2-3; 10 bases are a match to TRBD2. The junction had 10 bases not matched to a gene; V was cut back by 8 bases and J by 8 bases. CDR3 size: 14 residues. Germline CDR1 reads LNHDA; CDR2 reads SQIVND (reference sequence). The full variable domain, its missing parts supplied by reference TRBV19 and TRBJ2-3, is DGGITQSPKYLFRKEGQNVTLSCEQNLNHDAMYWYRQDPGQGLRLIYYSQIVNDFQKGDIAEGYSVSREKKESFPLTVTSAQKNPTAFYLCASVAGGLLGTQYFGPGTRLTVL.

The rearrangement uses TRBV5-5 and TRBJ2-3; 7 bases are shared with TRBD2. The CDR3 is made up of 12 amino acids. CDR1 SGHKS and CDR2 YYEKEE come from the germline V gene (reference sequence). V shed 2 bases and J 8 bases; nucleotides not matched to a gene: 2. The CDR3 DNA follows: TGTGCCAGCAGCTTTGGGGAGGGTACGCAGTATTTT. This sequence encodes CASSFGEGTQYF. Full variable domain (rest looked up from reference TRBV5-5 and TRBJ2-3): DAGVTQSPTHLIKTRGQQVTLRCSPISGHKSVSWYQQVLGQGPQFIFQYYEKEERGRGNFPDRFSARQFPNYSSELNVNALLLGDSALYLCASSFGEGTQYFGPGTRLTVL.

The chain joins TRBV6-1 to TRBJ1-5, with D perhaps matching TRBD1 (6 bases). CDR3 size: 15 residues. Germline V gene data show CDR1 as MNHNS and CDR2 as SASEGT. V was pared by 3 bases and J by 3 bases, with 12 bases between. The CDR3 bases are TGTGCCAGCAGTGAGGGAGGGGGGAACAATCAGCCCCAGCATTTT. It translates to CASSEGGGNNQPQHF.

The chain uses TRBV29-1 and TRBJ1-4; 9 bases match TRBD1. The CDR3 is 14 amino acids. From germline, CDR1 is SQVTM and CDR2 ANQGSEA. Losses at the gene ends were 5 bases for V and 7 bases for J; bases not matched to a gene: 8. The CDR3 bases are TGCAGCGTTTCGGGACAGGGCTGGGGTGAAAAACTGTTTTTT. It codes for CSVSGQGWGEKLFF.

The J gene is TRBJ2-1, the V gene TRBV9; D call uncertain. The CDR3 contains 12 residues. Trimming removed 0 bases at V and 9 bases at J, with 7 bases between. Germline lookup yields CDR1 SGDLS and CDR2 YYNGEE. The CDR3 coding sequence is TGTGCCAGCAGCGTAGTGGAGAGTGAGCAGTTCTTC. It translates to CASSVVESEQFF.

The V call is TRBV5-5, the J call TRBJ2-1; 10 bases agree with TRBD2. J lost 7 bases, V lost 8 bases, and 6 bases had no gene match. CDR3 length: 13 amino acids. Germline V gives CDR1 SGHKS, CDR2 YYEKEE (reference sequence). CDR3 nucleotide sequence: TGTGCCAGTGAGCGGGGGGGATTAAATGAGCAGTTCTTC. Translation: CASERGGLNEQFF.

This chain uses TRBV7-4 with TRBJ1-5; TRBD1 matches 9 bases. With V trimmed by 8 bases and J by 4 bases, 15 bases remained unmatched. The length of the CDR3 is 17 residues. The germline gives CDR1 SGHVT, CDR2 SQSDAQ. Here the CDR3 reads CASWSRDREWENQPQHF. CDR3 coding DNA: TGTGCCAGCTGGTCCCGGGACAGGGAATGGGAAAATCAGCCCCAGCATTTT.

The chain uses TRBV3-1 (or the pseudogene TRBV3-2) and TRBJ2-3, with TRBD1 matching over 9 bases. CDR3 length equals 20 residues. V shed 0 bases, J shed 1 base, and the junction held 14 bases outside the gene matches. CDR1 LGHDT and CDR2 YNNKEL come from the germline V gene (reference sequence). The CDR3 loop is CASSQDTGGVFRGGTDTQYF. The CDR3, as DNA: TGTGCCAGCAGCCAAGATACAGGGGGCGTTTTCCGTGGTGGCACAGATACGCAGTATTTT.

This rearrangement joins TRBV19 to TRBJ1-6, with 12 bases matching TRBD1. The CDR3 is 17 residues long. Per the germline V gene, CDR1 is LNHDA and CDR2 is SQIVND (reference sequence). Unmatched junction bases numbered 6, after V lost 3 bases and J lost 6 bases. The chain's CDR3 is CASSIEGQGAINSPLHF. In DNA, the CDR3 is TGTGCCAGTAGTATCGAGGGACAGGGGGCGATTAATTCACCCCTCCACTTT.

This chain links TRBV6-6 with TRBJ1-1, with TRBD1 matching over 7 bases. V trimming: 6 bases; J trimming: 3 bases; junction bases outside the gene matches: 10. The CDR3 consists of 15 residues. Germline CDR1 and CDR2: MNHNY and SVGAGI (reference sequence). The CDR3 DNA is TGTGCCAGCAGGGGGGGAAGGGGGCTGGACACTGAAGCTTTCTTT. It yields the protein CASRGGRGLDTEAFF.

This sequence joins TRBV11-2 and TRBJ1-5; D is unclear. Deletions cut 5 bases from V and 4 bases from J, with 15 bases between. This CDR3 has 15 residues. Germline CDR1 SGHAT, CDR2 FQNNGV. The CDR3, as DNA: TGTGCCAGCAGCGCGGCCCCGACCCTAAATCAGCCCCAGCATTTT. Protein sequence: CASSAAPTLNQPQHF.

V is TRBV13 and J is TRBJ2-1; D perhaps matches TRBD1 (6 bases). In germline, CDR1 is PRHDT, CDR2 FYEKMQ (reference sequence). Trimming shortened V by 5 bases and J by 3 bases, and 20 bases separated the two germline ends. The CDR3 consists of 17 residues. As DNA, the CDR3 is TGTGCCAGCAGCCCCCTCTTTAAGGACAGAGTCTACAATGAGCAGTTCTTC. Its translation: CASSPLFKDRVYNEQFF. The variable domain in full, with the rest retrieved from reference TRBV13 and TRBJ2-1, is AAGVIQSPRHLIKEKRETATLKCYPIPRHDTVYWYQQGPGQDPQFLISFYEKMQSDKGSIPDRFSAQQFSDYHSELNMSSLELGDSALYFCASSPLFKDRVYNEQFFGPGTRLTVL.

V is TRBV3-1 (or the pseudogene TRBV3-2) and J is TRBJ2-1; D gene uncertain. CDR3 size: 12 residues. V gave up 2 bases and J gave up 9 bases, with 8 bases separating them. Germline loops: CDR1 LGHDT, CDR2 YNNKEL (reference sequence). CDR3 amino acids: CASSQLLREQFF. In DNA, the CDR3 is TGTGCCAGCAGCCAACTCCTGCGTGAGCAGTTCTTC.

CDR3 residues: CAASGGTEAFF. As DNA, the CDR3 is TGTGCCGCTTCGGGGGGGACTGAAGCTTTCTTT. V and J are TRBV7-9 and TRBJ1-1, with D tentatively TRBD1 (5 bases). Deletions cut 11 bases from V and 5 bases from J, with 12 bases between. CDR1 SEHNR and CDR2 FQNEAQ come from the germline V gene (reference sequence). The CDR3 covers 11 residues.

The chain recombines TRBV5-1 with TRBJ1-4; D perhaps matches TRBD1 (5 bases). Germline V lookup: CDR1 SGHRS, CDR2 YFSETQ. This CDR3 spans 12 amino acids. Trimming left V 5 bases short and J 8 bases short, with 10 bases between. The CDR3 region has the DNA TGCGCCAGCAGGGCGGGGGGAGAAAAACTGTTTTTT. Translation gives CASRAGGEKLFF.

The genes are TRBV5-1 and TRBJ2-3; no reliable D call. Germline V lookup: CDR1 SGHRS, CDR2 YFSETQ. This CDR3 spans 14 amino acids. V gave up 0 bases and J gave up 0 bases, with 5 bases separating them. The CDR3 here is CASSLATSTDTQYF. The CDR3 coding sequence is TGCGCCAGCAGCTTGGCTACTAGCACAGATACGCAGTATTTT.

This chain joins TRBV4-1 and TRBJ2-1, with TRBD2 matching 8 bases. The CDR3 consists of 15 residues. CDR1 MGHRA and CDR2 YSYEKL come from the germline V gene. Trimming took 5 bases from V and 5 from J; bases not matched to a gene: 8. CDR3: CASSFQRGPDNEQFF. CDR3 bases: TGCGCCAGCAGCTTCCAGCGGGGGCCAGACAATGAGCAGTTCTTC.

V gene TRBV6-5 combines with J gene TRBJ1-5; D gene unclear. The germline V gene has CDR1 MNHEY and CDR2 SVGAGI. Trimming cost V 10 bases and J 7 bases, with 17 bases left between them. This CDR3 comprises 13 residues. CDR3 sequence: CANSDRGGQPQHF. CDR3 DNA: TGTGCCAACTCGGATCGCGGAGGACAGCCCCAGCATTTT.